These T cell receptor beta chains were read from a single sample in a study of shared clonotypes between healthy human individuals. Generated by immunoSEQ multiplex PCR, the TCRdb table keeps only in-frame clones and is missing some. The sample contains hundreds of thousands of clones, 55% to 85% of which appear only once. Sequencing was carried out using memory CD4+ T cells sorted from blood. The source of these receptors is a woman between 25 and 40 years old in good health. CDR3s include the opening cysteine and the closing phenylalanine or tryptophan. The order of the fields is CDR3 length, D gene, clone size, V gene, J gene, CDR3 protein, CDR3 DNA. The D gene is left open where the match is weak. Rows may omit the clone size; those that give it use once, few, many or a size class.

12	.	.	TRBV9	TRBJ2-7	CATMPGTLEQYF	TGTGCCACCATGCCGGGGACACTCGAGCAGTACTTC
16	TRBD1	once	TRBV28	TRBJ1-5	CASSLWTGGSNQPQHF	TGTGCCAGCAGTCTCTGGACAGGGGGTAGCAATCAGCCCCAGCATTTT
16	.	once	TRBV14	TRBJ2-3	CASSQTQGVRTDTQYF	TGTGCCAGCAGCCAAACACAGGGAGTGAGGACAGATACGCAGTATTTT
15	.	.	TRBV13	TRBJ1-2	CASRPTTGQGRGYTF	TGTGCCAGCCGGCCTACTACAGGGCAGGGCCGTGGCTACACCTTC
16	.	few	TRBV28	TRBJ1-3	CASEGGGVISGNTIYF	TGTGCCAGCGAGGGTGGGGGAGTTATCTCTGGAAACACCATATATTTT
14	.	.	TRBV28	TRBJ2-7	CASSLRGRSNEQYF	TGTGCCAGCAGTTTAAGAGGGAGGAGTAACGAGCAGTACTTC
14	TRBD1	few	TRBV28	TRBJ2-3	CASSRDRFTDTQYF	TGTGCCAGCAGTCGGGACAGATTCACAGATACGCAGTATTTT
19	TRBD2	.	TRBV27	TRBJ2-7	CASSLSHPDHTPSGYEQYF	TGTGCCAGCAGTTTATCTCATCCGGATCACACACCTAGCGGCTACGAGCAGTACTTC
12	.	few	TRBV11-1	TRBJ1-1	CASTTRNTEAFF	TGTGCCAGCACCACTAGGAACACTGAAGCTTTCTTT
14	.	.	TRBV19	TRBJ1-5	CASSSPPGNQPQHF	TGTGCCAGTAGTTCCCCCCCAGGGAACCAGCCCCAGCATTTT
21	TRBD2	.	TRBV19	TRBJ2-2	CASGKTRKMTSGRANTGELFF	TGTGCCAGTGGGAAAACACGTAAAATGACTAGCGGGAGGGCGAACACCGGGGAGCTGTTTTTT
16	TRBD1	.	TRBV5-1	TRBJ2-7	CASSLGRDRGAHEQYF	TGCGCCAGCAGCTTGGGGAGGGACAGGGGTGCCCACGAGCAGTACTTC
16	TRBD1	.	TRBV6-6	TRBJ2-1	CASSYRTGTSYNEQFF	TGTGCCAGCAGTTACCGGACAGGGACATCCTACAATGAGCAGTTCTTC
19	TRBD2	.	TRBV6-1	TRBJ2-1	CASSEVITTSGRKWNEQFF	TGTGCCAGCAGTGAAGTCATAACGACTAGCGGGAGAAAATGGAATGAGCAGTTCTTC
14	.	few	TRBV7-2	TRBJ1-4	CASSLTGVNEKLFF	TGTGCCAGCAGCCTGACAGGCGTTAATGAAAAACTGTTTTTT
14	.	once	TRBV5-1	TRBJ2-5	CASSFGQLQETQYF	TGCGCCAGCAGCTTCGGCCAACTGCAAGAGACCCAGTACTTC
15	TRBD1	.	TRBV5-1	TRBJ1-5	CASSITGAGNQPQHF	TGCGCCAGCAGCATCACAGGGGCTGGCAATCAGCCCCAGCATTTT
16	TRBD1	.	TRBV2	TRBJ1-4	CASSVDRGSGNEKLFF	TGTGCCAGCAGTGTGGACAGGGGGTCCGGTAATGAAAAACTGTTTTTT
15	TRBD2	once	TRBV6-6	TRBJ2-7	CASSYGAGGAYEQYF	TGTGCCAGCAGTTACGGAGCGGGAGGAGCCTACGAGCAGTACTTC
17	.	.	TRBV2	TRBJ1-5	CASRGDRRPYSNQPQHF	TGTGCCAGCAGAGGCGACAGGCGTCCCTATAGCAATCAGCCCCAGCATTTT
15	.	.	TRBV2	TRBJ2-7	CASSVWPQSSYEQYF	TGTGCCAGCAGTGTATGGCCCCAAAGCTCCTACGAGCAGTACTTC
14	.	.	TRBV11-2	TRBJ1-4	CASSLTGMGEKLFF	TGTGCCAGCAGCTTAACAGGAATGGGTGAAAAACTGTTTTTT
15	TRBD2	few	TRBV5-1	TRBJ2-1	CASSFNSGRNNEQFF	TGCGCCAGCAGCTTTAACAGCGGGAGGAACAATGAGCAGTTCTTC
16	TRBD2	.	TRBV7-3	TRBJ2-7	CASSFEGGIETYEQYF	TGTGCCAGCAGCTTCGAGGGAGGGATTGAGACCTACGAGCAGTACTTC
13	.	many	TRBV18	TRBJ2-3	CASSPTSTDTQYF	TGTGCCAGCTCACCAACGAGTACGGATACGCAGTATTTT
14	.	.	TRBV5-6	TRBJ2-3	CASSFMRDADTQYF	TGTGCCAGCAGCTTTATGCGGGATGCAGATACGCAGTATTTT